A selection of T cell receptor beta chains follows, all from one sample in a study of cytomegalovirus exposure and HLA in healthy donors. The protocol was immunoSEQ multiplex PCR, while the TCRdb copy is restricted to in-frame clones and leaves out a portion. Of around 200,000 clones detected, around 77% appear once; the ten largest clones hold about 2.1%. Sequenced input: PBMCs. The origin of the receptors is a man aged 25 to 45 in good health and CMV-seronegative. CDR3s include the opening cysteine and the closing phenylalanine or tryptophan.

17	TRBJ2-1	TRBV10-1	CASSESRLERRNNEQFF
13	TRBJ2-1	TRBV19	CASSILSAGKQFF
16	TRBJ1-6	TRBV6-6	CASNPLENSYNSPLHF
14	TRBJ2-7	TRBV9	CTSSVAGQGYEQYF
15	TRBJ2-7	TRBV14	CASSQDSGGPYEQYF
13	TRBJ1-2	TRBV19	CAASGTDDYGYTF
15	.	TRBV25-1	CASTPSGSPTYEQYF
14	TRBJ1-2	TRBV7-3	CASSSDSVHGGYTF
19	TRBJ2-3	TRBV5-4	CASSRGLAGASDTTDTQYF
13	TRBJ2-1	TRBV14	CASSLSSYNEQFF
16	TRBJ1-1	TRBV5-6	CASSGGTGVANTEAFF
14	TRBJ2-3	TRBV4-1	CASSQERGTDTQYF
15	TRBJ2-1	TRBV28	CASSIAEISYNEQFF
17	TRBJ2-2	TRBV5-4	CASRGGQGVSNTGELFF
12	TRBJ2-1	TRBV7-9	CASSLTTGEQFF
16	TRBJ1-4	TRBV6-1	CTSSVTGTVYYIGLFF
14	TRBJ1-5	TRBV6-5	CASSYEGARQPQHF
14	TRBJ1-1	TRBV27	CASSLYGRATEAFF
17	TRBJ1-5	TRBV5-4	CASSSTPDRGNNQPQHF
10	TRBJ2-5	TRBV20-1	CSARGGTQYF
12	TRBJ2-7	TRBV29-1	CSVIPETYEQYF
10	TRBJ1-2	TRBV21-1	CASSKRRMTF
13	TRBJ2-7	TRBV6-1	CASRDGLYNEQYF
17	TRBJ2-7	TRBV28	CASSLLGTSGRKNEQYF
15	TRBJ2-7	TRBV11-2	CASATGTSGSYEQYF
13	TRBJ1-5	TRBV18	CASRMDSDQPQHF
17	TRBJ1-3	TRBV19	CASSTPGQFLSGNTIYF
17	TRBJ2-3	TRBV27	CASSSAPGQGLTDTQYF
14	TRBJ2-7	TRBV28	CASTLSSELYEQYF
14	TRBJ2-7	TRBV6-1	CASSERGQAYEQYF
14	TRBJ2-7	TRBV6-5	CASSKLAGDYEQYF
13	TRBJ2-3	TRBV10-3	CAISGGDTDTQYF
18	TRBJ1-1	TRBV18	CASSPPLNPGTGLLKAFF
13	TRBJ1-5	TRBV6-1	CASSLRLNQPQHF
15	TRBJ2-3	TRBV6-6	CASSDSGRDTDTQYF
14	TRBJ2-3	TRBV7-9	CASFASGYTDTQYF
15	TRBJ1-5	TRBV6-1	CASSDHRGGSQPQHF
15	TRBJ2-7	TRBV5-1	CASSFGQGATYEQYF
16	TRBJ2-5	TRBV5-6	CASSPRQTSLQETQYF
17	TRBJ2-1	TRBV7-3	CASSRMGGLAPENEQFF
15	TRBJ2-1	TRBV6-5	CASSLVAGSLGEQFF
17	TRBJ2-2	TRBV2	CASRGGTSGFNTGELFF
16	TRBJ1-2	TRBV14	CASSQVGTGPSYGYTF
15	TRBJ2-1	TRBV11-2	CASSLFRVRGNEQFF
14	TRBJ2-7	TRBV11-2	CASSAGLIGGEQYF
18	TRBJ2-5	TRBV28	CASSLSMTSNEPWETQYF
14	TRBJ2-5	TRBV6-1	CASTPRGGGETQYF
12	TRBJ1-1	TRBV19	CASSLLGAEAFF
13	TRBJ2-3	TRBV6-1	CASSEGGVDTQYF
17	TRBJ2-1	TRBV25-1	CASSDTPAGDSYNEQFF
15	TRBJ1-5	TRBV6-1	CASSPGITSNQPQHF